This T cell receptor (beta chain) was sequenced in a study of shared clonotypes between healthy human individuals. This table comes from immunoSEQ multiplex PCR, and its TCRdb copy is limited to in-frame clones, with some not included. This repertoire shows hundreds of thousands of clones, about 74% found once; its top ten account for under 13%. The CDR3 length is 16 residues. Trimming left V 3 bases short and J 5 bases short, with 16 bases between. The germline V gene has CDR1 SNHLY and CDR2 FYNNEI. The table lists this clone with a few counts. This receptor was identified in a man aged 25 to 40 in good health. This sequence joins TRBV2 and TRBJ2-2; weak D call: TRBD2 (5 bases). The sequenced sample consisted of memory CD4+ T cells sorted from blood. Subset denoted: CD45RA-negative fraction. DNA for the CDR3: TGTGCCAGCAGTGAGGTTAAAGGGAGTTTTACCGGGGAGCTGTTTTTT. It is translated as CASSEVKGSFTGELFF.